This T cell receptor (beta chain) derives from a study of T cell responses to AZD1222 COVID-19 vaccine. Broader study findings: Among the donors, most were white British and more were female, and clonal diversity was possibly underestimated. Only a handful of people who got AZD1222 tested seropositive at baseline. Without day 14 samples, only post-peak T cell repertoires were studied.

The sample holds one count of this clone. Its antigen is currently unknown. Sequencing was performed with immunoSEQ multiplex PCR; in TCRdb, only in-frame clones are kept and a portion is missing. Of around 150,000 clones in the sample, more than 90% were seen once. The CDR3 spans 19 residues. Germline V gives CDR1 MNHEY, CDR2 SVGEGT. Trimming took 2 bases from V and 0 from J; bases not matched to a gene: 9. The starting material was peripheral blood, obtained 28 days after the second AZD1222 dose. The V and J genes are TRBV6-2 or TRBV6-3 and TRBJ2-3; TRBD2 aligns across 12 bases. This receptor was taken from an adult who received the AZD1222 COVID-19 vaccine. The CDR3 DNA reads TGTGCCAGCAGTTACGGCAGGACTAGCGGGACAACTAGCACAGATACGCAGTATTTT. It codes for CASSYGRTSGTTSTDTQYF.